This T cell receptor (beta chain) was retrieved from a study of cytomegalovirus exposure and HLA in healthy donors. Overall study context: In a later analysis, the roughly 120 validation repertoires were reported to have used the same platform as the roughly 730 first-cohort repertoires.

Study-wide points: Most TCR sequences were seen very rarely across donors, but some public TCRs occurred in many.

In regard to this clone: Its antigen is as yet unknown.

Among the 120 subjects of the validation cohort, separate from the approximately 660-subject first cohort, were the donors. The data were produced by immunoSEQ multiplex PCR, yet TCRdb's version contains in-frame clones alone and is incomplete. The profile shows about 280,000 clones, roughly 88% of them singletons. Per the germline V gene, CDR1 is SQVTM and CDR2 is ANQGSEA. Trimming cost V 6 bases and J 5 bases; bases outside gene matches: 15. This CDR3 is 17 amino acids long. The material sequenced was PBMCs. The sequence derives from a woman aged 18-30 years in good health and CMV-seronegative. The chain joins TRBV29-1 to TRBJ2-5, with 13 nucleotides matching TRBD2. The CDR3 nucleotides are TGCAGCGTCCACGTAGGGACTGGACTAGCGGGAGTGGAGACCCAGTACTTC. Its protein is CSVHVGTGLAGVETQYF.